The 17 T cell receptor beta chains below all came from one sample that was sequenced in a study of metastatic and nonmetastatic thyroid tumors. Each patient came to thyroid surgery without any prior treatment (of any kind). TCRdb called clones again from the PCR reads with MiXCR. This table holds tens of thousands of clones, around an eighth found once. The sequenced material came from tumor tissue. The receptors were gathered from a female donor with papillary thyroid cancer or a benign thyroid nodule (not recorded which). Some clones in this sample may be carry-over from other donors' samples.

This clone was observed at least ten times. This chain uses TRBV20-1 with TRBJ1-1; D unclear. The CDR3 spans 12 residues. V was shortened by 4 bases and J by 1 base, with 7 bases between the two germline ends. Germline CDR1 is DFQATT and CDR2 is SNEGSKA (reference sequence). CDR3 bases: TGCAGTGCTACGCGAACGAACACTGAAGCTTTCTTT. This codes for CSATRTNTEAFF.

This clone appeared many times. The J gene is TRBJ2-3, the V gene TRBV6-5; 13 positions agree with TRBD2. CDR1 is MNHEY and CDR2 is SVGAGI in the germline V gene. The CDR3 length is 17 residues. V dropped 6 bases and J dropped 6; count of bases not matched to a gene: 12. CDR3 loop: CASRNPGLAGPPDTQYF. The CDR3 region has the DNA TGTGCCAGCAGAAACCCGGGACTAGCGGGACCCCCGGATACGCAGTATTTT.

This clone is categorized as medium-sized (0.01 to 0.1%). The genes are TRBV20-1 and TRBJ1-6; 7 bases fit TRBD1. The CDR3 is 16 residues long. J gave up 7 bases and V 0 bases, and 9 bases lay outside the gene matches. The V gene's germline CDR1 is DFQATT and CDR2 SNEGSKA (reference sequence). The CDR3 loop reads CSARDHQQGVNSPLHF. The CDR3 DNA reads TGCAGTGCTAGAGATCATCAGCAGGGGGTGAATTCACCCCTCCACTTT.

This clone qualifies as medium-sized. The genes are TRBV7-2 and TRBJ2-3, with 8 bases identical to TRBD2. CDR3 size: 15 residues. In germline, CDR1 is SGHTA, CDR2 FQGNSA. The trim removed 6 bases at V and 3 bases at J, leaving 8 bases unmatched. CDR3 in DNA: TGTGCCAGCAGTTCAGACGGCGGGGGGACAGATACGCAGTATTTT. Protein: CASSSDGGGTDTQYF.

This clone was found once. This chain joins TRBV20-1 and TRBJ2-3; tentatively, D is TRBD2 (6 bases). V was clipped by 7 bases and J by 5 bases, with 16 bases between them. The CDR3 is 13 residues long. Germline V gene lookup returns CDR1 DFQATT and CDR2 SNEGSKA (reference sequence). CDR3 nucleotides: TGCAGTGTCACTCGGGGAGGTCGAGATACGCAGTATTTT. This gives the protein CSVTRGGRDTQYF.

Note on this clone: With a much larger clone just one base away, this may be a read error. V and J are TRBV7-2 and TRBJ2-1, with no clear D. V dropped 2 bases and J dropped 8 bases, with 13 bases sitting between them. CDR3 length: 14 residues. Germline V gene sequence: CDR1 SGHTA, CDR2 FQGNSA. Here the CDR3 reads CASSLIRGLDEQFF. DNA for the CDR3: TGTGCCAGCAGCTTAATTAGAGGTTTGGATGAGCAGTTCTTC.

In its sample, this clone was seen many times. The chain links TRBV2 to TRBJ1-2; TRBD1 agrees at 7 bases. Per the germline V gene, CDR1 is SNHLY and CDR2 is FYNNEI. The CDR3 loop spans 13 amino acids. V dropped 4 bases and J dropped 3; count of bases not matched to a gene: 2. This CDR3 is CASSAGGDYGYTF. In DNA form, the CDR3 reads TGTGCCAGCAGTGCAGGGGGGGACTATGGCTACACCTTC.

The gene calls are TRBV5-1 and TRBJ1-6; 9 bases align to TRBD1. Trimming took 0 bases from V and 7 from J; bases not matched to a gene: 5. The germline V gene has CDR1 SGHRS and CDR2 YFSETQ. The CDR3 sequence is 16 residues long. CDR3 nucleotides: TGCGCCAGCAGCTTGGCCATAGGGACAGGGAATTCACCCCTCCACTTT. Residues: CASSLAIGTGNSPLHF.

This clone showed up many times. Other DNA sequences in this sample translate to the same CDR3. The chain couples TRBV4-1 to TRBJ1-1; D gene unclear. The germline V and J ends were trimmed by 4 bases and 2 bases, with 8 bases remaining between them. Germline-derived CDR1 and CDR2 are MGHRA and YSYEKL. CDR3 length: 13 residues. In nucleotides, the CDR3 is TGCGCCAGCAGCCCCGGACTTAACACTGAAGCTTTCTTT. It yields the protein CASSPGLNTEAFF.

This clone came up a few times. This may be a read error: a much more frequent sequence differs by one nucleotide. The chain couples TRBV28 to TRBJ1-2; D is undetermined. Germline V gives CDR1 MDHEN, CDR2 SYDVKM. CDR3 size: 11 residues. Between the trimmed V and J ends, which lost 8 bases and 10 bases, there was a span of 14 bases. The CDR3 loop reads CASGPREVYTF. The CDR3 nucleotides read TGTGCCAGCGGGCCCCGAGAGGTCTACACCTTC.

The chain carries TRBV18 and TRBJ2-5; no clear D. Germline V lookup: CDR1 KGHSH, CDR2 LQKENI. The CDR3 totals 16 residues. With 0 bases removed from V and 4 bases from J, the gap between germline ends came to 15 bases. The CDR3 here is CASSPPVVKRGETQYF. The CDR3 DNA follows: TGTGCCAGCTCACCACCGGTCGTCAAGCGAGGAGAGACCCAGTACTTC.

This clone was detected many times. The chain carries TRBV27 and TRBJ1-6, with D uncertain. CDR1 is MNHEY and CDR2 is SMNVEV in the germline V gene (reference sequence). The CDR3 is 13 amino acids. Trimming removed 7 bases from V and 5 bases from J, with 9 bases in between. DNA for the CDR3: TGTGCCAGCAAGAATAGGGATAATTCACCCCTCCACTTT. This sequence encodes CASKNRDNSPLHF.

This clone appeared many times. The rearrangement uses TRBV12-3 or TRBV12-4 and TRBJ2-7; D is perhaps TRBD2 (5 bases). This CDR3 contains 12 residues. V lost 5 bases, J lost 8 bases, and 13 bases lay in between. Written as DNA, the CDR3 is TGTGCCAGCAGTCCCAATGAGGGAAAGCAGTACTTC. Translation: CASSPNEGKQYF.

Regarding this clone: A much larger clone lies a single base off, so this may be a read error. Other DNA sequences in this sample translate to the same CDR3. This chain joins TRBV5-4 and TRBJ1-6; D is uncertain. This CDR3 has 12 amino acids. The V and J ends lost 3 bases and 8 bases respectively, with 6 bases between them. From germline, CDR1 is SGHNT and CDR2 YYREEE (reference sequence). The CDR3 region is CASSSTHSPLHF. The DNA of the CDR3 is TGTGCCAGCAGCTCTACCCATTCACCCCTCCACTTT.

With respect to this clone: One base away lies a much larger clone, so this may be a sequencing read error. The chain links TRBV7-9 to TRBJ1-3; D gene uncertain. CDR3 size: 13 residues. V gave up 5 bases and J gave up 4 bases, with 9 bases separating them. Germline V CDR1 and CDR2: SEHNR, FQNEAQ (reference sequence). The CDR3 is CASSPPVGNTIYF. CDR3 coding DNA: TGTGCCAGCAGCCCCCCCGTAGGAAACACCATATATTTT. Drawing the rest from reference TRBV7-9 and TRBJ1-3, the complete variable domain is DTGVSQNPRHKITKRGQNVTFRCDPISEHNRLYWYRQTLGQGPEFLTYFQNEAQLEKSRLLSDRFSAERPKGSFSTLEIQRTEQGDSAMYLCASSPPVGNTIYFGEGSWLTVV.

This clone has ten or more counts. This chain connects TRBV6-1 to TRBJ2-5; the D gene is possibly TRBD1 (5 bases). V dropped 6 bases and J dropped 5 bases, with 19 bases sitting between them. Germline lookup yields CDR1 MNHNS and CDR2 SASEGT. This CDR3 has 15 amino acids. The DNA for the CDR3 is TGTGCCAGCAGCAGCCTCCTTCAGGGTTTCGAGACCCAGTACTTC. Encoded protein: CASSSLLQGFETQYF.

The gene calls are TRBV4-1 and TRBJ2-7, with 7 bases that match TRBD1. The trim removed 1 base at V and 2 bases at J, leaving 5 bases unmatched. Germline assignment: CDR1 MGHRA and CDR2 YSYEKL. This CDR3 spans 15 amino acids. For the CDR3, the DNA is TGCGCCAGCAGCCAAGCGGACAGGAACGCCTACGAGCAGTACTTC. Translated, it gives CASSQADRNAYEQYF.